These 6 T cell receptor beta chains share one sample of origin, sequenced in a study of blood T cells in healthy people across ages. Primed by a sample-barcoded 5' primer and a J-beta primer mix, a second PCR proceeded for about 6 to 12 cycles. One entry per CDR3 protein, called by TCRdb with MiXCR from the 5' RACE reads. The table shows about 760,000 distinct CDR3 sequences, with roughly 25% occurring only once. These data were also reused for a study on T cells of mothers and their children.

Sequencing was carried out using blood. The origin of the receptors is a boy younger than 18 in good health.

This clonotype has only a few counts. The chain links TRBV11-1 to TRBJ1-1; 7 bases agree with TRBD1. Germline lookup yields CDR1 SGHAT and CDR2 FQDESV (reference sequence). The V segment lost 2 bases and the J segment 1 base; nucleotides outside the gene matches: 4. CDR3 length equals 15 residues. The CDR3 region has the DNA TGTGCCAGCAGCTTATCCGGGACAGCGAACACTGAAGCTTTCTTT. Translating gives CASSLSGTANTEAFF.

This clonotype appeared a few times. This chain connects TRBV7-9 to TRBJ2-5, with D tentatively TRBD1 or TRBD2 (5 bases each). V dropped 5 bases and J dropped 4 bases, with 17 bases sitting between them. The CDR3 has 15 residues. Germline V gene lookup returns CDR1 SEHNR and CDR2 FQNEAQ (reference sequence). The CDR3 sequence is CASSRGENQGETQYF. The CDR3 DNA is TGTGCCAGCAGCCGAGGGGAGAACCAGGGAGAGACCCAGTACTTC. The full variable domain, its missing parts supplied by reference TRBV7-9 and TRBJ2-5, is DTGVSQNPRHKITKRGQNVTFRCDPISEHNRLYWYRQTLGQGPEFLTYFQNEAQLEKSRLLSDRFSAERPKGSFSTLEIQRTEQGDSAMYLCASSRGENQGETQYFGPGTRLLVL.

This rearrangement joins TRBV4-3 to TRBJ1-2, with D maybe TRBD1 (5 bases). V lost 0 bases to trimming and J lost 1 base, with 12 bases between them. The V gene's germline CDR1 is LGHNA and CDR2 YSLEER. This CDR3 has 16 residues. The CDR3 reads CASSQDRDFNNYGYTF. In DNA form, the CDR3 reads TGCGCCAGCAGCCAAGATCGGGACTTTAATAACTATGGCTACACCTTC.

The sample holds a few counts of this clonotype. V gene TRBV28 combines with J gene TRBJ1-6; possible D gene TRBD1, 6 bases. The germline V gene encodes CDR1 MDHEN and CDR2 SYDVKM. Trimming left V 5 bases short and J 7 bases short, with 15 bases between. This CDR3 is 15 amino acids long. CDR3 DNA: TGTGCCAGCAGTCCCCACAGGGTGCGGAATTCACCCCTCCACTTT. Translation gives CASSPHRVRNSPLHF.

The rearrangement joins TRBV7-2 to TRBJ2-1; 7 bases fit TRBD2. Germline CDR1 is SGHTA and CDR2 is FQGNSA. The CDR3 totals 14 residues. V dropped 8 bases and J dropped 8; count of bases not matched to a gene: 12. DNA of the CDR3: TGTGCCAGCGCATCCCGGGGGGTGACCGATGAGCAGTTCTTC. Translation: CASASRGVTDEQFF.

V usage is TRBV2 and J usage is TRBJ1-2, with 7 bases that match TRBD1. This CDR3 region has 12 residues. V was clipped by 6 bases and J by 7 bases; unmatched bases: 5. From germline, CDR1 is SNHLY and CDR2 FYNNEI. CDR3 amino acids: CASSSGGTGYTF. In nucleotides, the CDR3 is TGTGCCAGCAGCTCAGGGGGGACTGGCTACACCTTC. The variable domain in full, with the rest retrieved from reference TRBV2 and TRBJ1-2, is EPEVTQTPSHQVTQMGQEVILRCVPISNHLYFYWYRQILGQKVEFLVSFYNNEISEKSEIFDDQFSVERPDGSNFTLKIRSTKLEDSAMYFCASSSGGTGYTFGSGTRLTVV.